The entry below describes one T cell receptor (beta chain). The antigen remains undetermined. This specimen comes from a study of shared clonotypes between healthy human individuals. Background on the study: Donor ages ranged 18 to 49 years: a couple of women, a few men.

Germline CDR1 LGHNT, CDR2 FRNRAP. V dropped 5 bases and J dropped 4; count of bases not matched to a gene: 4. This CDR3 is built from 13 residues. Splitting of each subset's genomic DNA was done evenly across several immunoSEQ plates. Method: immunoSEQ multiplex PCR; TCRdb's copy keeps in-frame clones and lacks some. The profile covers about 2.4 million clones, with approximately 94% appearing a single time and 0.36% taken by the ten largest. Notes on the study in general: A reduction in generation probabilities was seen for non-shared clonotypes relative to those shared by all four donors. Among the subsets, naive ones generally showed larger estimated richness than memory ones.

Sequenced material: naive CD4+ T cells from PBMCs. Subset described: CD45RA+ positively selected. This rearrangement joins TRBV12-5 to TRBJ2-7; 8 bases match TRBD2. The receptor was derived from a man younger than 30 in good health. Some clones in this sample may be carry-over from other donors' samples. The CDR3 nucleotides are TGTGCTAGTGGTCCCATAGCGGGATACGAGCAGTACTTC. The encoded protein is CASGPIAGYEQYF.